This passage covers 20 T cell receptor beta chains from one sample sequenced in a study of regulatory T cells in long-lasting Graves disease (dated by TCRdb to about 2021). The library was made by multiplex PCR. This sample was sequenced with an Illumina HiSeq 4000. CDR3 regions were amplified by Arm-PCR with iRepertoire HTBI primers to construct TCR beta libraries. TCRdb reprocessing: public reads trimmed at Q25 with fastp, clones called with MiXCR, in-frame beta chains kept. Each entry is one CDR3 protein sequence, shown with its most common DNA and genes. Recorded for this sample are 200,000 to 250,000 distinct CDR3 sequences; about 19% of them occurred a single time. Of the sample, over 11% is held by the ten largest clones. This specimen's time point label, interpreted: newly diagnosed GD, antithyroid drugs for less than 3 months. RNA was extracted from PBMCs in TRIzol for both TCR sequencing and RNA sequencing.

The starting material was peripheral blood mononuclear cells (PBMCs), obtained at new diagnosis, from a patient treated with antithyroid drugs. These TCRs come from a female donor with Graves disease.

Comments on this clonotype: Since a much larger clone is just one base distant, this may be a read error. Because the CDR3 is missing its conserved closing phenylalanine or tryptophan, this is likely a read error. The genes are TRBV11-3 and TRBJ2-5; the D is unclear. Per germline, CDR1 SGHNT and CDR2 YENEEA. The length of the CDR3 is 15 residues. V lost 5 bases and J lost 4, with 17 bases in between. In nucleotides, the CDR3 is TGTGCCAGCAGCCCCTTGACTCGACGCCCAGAGACCCAGTACTCC. Translation gives CASSPLTRRPETQYS.

This clonotype occurred a few times. This rearrangement joins TRBV5-1 to TRBJ1-1, with unresolved D. In germline, CDR1 is SGHRS, CDR2 YFSETQ. The CDR3 is 15 residues long. Trimming stripped 0 bases from V and 7 bases from J, with 16 bases between. The CDR3 loop reads CASSLGANNFGEAFF. In DNA, the CDR3 is TGCGCCAGCAGCTTGGGAGCCAACAATTTCGGTGAAGCTTTCTTT.

The chain recombines TRBV24-1 with TRBJ2-1; D gene unclear. Germline V gene lookup returns CDR1 KGHDR and CDR2 SFDVKD. V was pared by 8 bases and J by 8 bases, with 12 bases between. This CDR3 is 12 amino acids long. The DNA of the CDR3 is TGTGCCACCAAGGGTAACGCGGATGAGCAGTTCTTC. Encoded protein: CATKGNADEQFF.

There are many counts of this clonotype. The chain joins TRBV18 to TRBJ1-4; 8 bases are a match to TRBD1. Germline lookup yields CDR1 KGHSH and CDR2 LQKENI. The CDR3 totals 14 residues. V was pared by 6 bases and J by 6 bases, with 6 bases of the junction left unmatched. CDR3 coding DNA: TGTGCCAGCTCTCAGGGGGCGCAAGATGAAAAACTGTTTTTT. This gives the protein CASSQGAQDEKLFF.

This clonotype was seen repeatedly, ten times or more. This chain uses TRBV18 with TRBJ1-5, with D perhaps matching TRBD1 (5 bases). Germline V gene lookup returns CDR1 KGHSH and CDR2 LQKENI. Trimming stripped 8 bases from V and 5 bases from J, with 10 bases between. CDR3 length: 12 amino acids. CDR3 protein: CASSLGDQPQHF. CDR3 DNA: TGTGCCAGCAGCTTAGGGGATCAGCCCCAGCATTTT.

This clonotype was detected once. V gene TRBV20-1 combines with J gene TRBJ2-1; 12 bases agree with TRBD2. The V gene end was trimmed by 5 bases and the J gene end by 7 bases; junction bases not matched to a gene: 6. The CDR3 runs to 14 residues. Germline loops: CDR1 DFQATT, CDR2 SNEGSKA (reference sequence). As DNA, the CDR3 is TGCAGTGCTTCAAAGACTAGCGGGAGAAATGAGCAGTTCTTC. Residues: CSASKTSGRNEQFF.

This clonotype occurred many times. V is TRBV12-3 or TRBV12-4 and J is TRBJ2-3, with TRBD2 matching 16 bases. The V gene end was trimmed by 6 bases and the J gene end by 7 bases; junction bases not matched to a gene: 19. CDR3 size: 20 residues. CDR3 region: CASSPTGTSGGARLGNTQYF. Written as DNA, the CDR3 is TGTGCCAGCAGCCCCACCGGGACTAGCGGGGGGGCTCGACTAGGAAATACGCAGTATTTT.

There are many counts of this clonotype. The chain recombines TRBV12-3 or TRBV12-4 with TRBJ1-1; D is uncertain. This CDR3 is 14 amino acids long. The V end was cut by 1 base, the J end by 0 bases, with 6 bases between. CDR3 region: CASSLEVVNTEAFF. CDR3 in DNA: TGTGCCAGCAGTTTAGAGGTAGTGAACACTGAAGCTTTCTTT.

A word on this clonotype: A much bigger clone sits one base away, suggesting this may be a read error. The rearrangement joins TRBV5-5 to TRBJ1-1; 8 bases match TRBD1. With 3 bases clipped from V and 6 bases from J, the junction kept 7 bases outside the gene matches. The germline gives CDR1 SGHKS, CDR2 YYEKEE (reference sequence). CDR3 size: 14 residues. CDR3 loop: CASSSDRAGAEAFF. CDR3 nucleotides: TGTGCCAGCAGCTCGGACAGGGCTGGCGCTGAAGCTTTCTTT.

This clonotype was detected only a few times. This sequence joins TRBV18 and TRBJ1-1, with a weak D call TRBD1 (6 bases). The germline gives CDR1 KGHSH, CDR2 LQKENI. This CDR3 has 14 residues. V lost 5 bases and J lost 5, with 15 bases in between. Here the CDR3 reads CASSAQGRQTEAFF. CDR3 bases: TGTGCCAGCTCAGCACAGGGACGGCAGACTGAAGCTTTCTTT.

Ten or more counts support this clonotype. This chain joins TRBV20-1 and TRBJ1-2; 7 bases map to TRBD1. Germline V CDR1 and CDR2: DFQATT, SNEGSKA (reference sequence). CDR3 length: 15 amino acids. V lost 0 bases and J lost 7; bases outside the gene matches: 11. CDR3: CSARDRNLRQGGYTF. The CDR3 coding sequence is TGCAGTGCTAGAGATAGGAATTTGCGACAGGGTGGCTACACCTTC.

The chain links TRBV14 to TRBJ2-7; no reliable D call. CDR3 length: 13 amino acids. Trimming shortened V by 3 bases and J by 4 bases, and 10 bases separated the two germline ends. CDR1 is SGHDN and CDR2 is FVKESK in the germline V gene. Here the CDR3 DNA reads TGTGCCAGCAGCCACTTAGGACGGTACGAGCAGTACTTC. Amino acid sequence: CASSHLGRYEQYF.

On this clonotype: A single base is all that separates this from a far larger clone, so a read error is likely. V and J are TRBV27 and TRBJ2-5; no firm D call. From germline, CDR1 is MNHEY and CDR2 SMNVEV (reference sequence). The CDR3 totals 16 residues. The CDR3 is CASRHEFGTLQGTQYF. The CDR3 nucleotides read TGTGCCAGCCGGCACGAGTTTGGCACCCTCCAAGGGACCCAGTACTTC.

This clonotype has ten or more counts. The chain couples TRBV5-1 to TRBJ1-2; D gene unclear. The V and J ends lost 0 bases and 2 bases respectively, with 11 bases between them. Germline V lookup: CDR1 SGHRS, CDR2 YFSETQ. This CDR3 spans 15 amino acids. For the CDR3, the DNA is TGCGCCAGCAGCTTGGCCTACGCAGCCAACTATGGCTACACCTTC. Its translation is CASSLAYAANYGYTF.

This clonotype was detected many times. V is TRBV3-1 and J is TRBJ2-1, with 9 bases matching TRBD2. With 3 bases clipped from V and 6 bases from J, the junction kept 6 bases outside the gene matches. The length of the CDR3 is 15 residues. Per germline, CDR1 LGHDT and CDR2 YNNKEL (reference sequence). Here the CDR3 reads CASSQQAGGFNEQFF. In nucleotides, the CDR3 is TGTGCCAGCAGCCAGCAAGCGGGAGGCTTCAATGAGCAGTTCTTC.

This clonotype was counted once. The chain uses TRBV7-9 and TRBJ2-1; TRBD2 matches at 13 bases. This CDR3 has 18 amino acids. Germline loops: CDR1 SEHNR, CDR2 FQNEAQ (reference sequence). Trimming at V came to 4 bases and at J to 10 bases, leaving 16 bases not matched to a gene. Here the CDR3 DNA reads TGTGCCAGCAGCTCAGAGTGGGACGGACTAGCGGGGGTCGGGGAGCAGTTCTTC. Translated, it gives CASSSEWDGLAGVGEQFF.

There are many counts of this clonotype. The chain combines TRBV24-1 with TRBJ2-1; 10 nucleotides agree with TRBD2. The germline CDR1 and CDR2 sequences are KGHDR and SFDVKD. This CDR3 is built from 16 residues. Losses at the gene ends were 1 base for V and 7 bases for J; bases not matched to a gene: 6. CDR3: CATSDFGSSGGNEQFF. In DNA, the CDR3 is TGTGCCACCAGTGATTTTGGGTCTAGCGGGGGAAATGAGCAGTTCTTC.

There are many counts of this clonotype. This sequence joins TRBV9 and TRBJ2-1; TRBD2 agrees at 13 bases. This CDR3 spans 17 amino acids. Trimming at V came to 0 bases and at J to 4 bases, leaving 4 bases not matched to a gene. Per germline, CDR1 SGDLS and CDR2 YYNGEE. The CDR3 spells CASSVGLGLAGYNEQFF. CDR3 in DNA: TGTGCCAGCAGCGTAGGCTTGGGACTAGCGGGGTACAATGAGCAGTTCTTC.

This clonotype has a count of ten or more. An end of the junction differs from the germline gene, which may be a read error. CDR3 DNA sequence: TGTGTCAGCGGGACAGAGTCGACAGATACGCAGTATTTT. Translation gives CVSGTESTDTQYF. The V call is TRBV6-2 or TRBV6-3, the J call TRBJ2-3; D is perhaps TRBD1 or TRBD2 (7 bases each). CDR3 length: 13 amino acids. CDR1 and CDR2 (germline): MNHEY, SVGEGT.

This clonotype was found many times. This sequence joins TRBV7-2 and TRBJ2-1; TRBD2 aligns across 7 bases. Germline CDR1 is SGHTA and CDR2 is FQGNSA. With 5 bases clipped from V and 3 bases from J, the junction kept 7 bases outside the gene matches. The CDR3 is made up of 15 amino acids. Here the CDR3 reads CASSRGTTLYNEQFF. CDR3 nucleotide sequence: TGTGCCAGCAGCCGGGGGACTACGCTCTACAATGAGCAGTTCTTC.